The T cell receptor (beta chain) described here comes from a study of blood T cell repertoires in COVID-19. Study-level information: Sites across the United States, Italy and Spain contributed samples from acute and convalescent COVID-19. Nucleic acid was either cDNA or gDNA, and it came from T cells, B-cell-depleted T cells, or PBMCs.

The Seattle patients joined while their infection was active and were tracked longitudinally afterward. Original analysis: Reference gene primer amplification gave estimated nucleated cell counts. The method was immunoSEQ multiplex PCR; TCRdb's version includes in-frame clones alone and lacks a portion of them. V and J calls and clone size are as listed in that table; D and trimming were resolved from the DNA. The sample contains some 200,000 clones, 80% to 90% of which appear only once. The CDR3 length is 12 residues. The V end was cut by 5 bases, the J end by 3 bases, with 8 bases between. Germline V lookup: CDR1 MNHEY, CDR2 SVGEGT.

This TCR derives from an elderly woman with COVID-19, enrolled during active disease. The specimen was peripheral blood. The rearrangement uses TRBV6-2 or TRBV6-3 and TRBJ2-7; weak D call: TRBD1 (6 bases). The DNA of the CDR3 is TGTGCCAGCAGTGCACAGGGCTACGAGCAGTACTTC. Its protein is CASSAQGYEQYF.